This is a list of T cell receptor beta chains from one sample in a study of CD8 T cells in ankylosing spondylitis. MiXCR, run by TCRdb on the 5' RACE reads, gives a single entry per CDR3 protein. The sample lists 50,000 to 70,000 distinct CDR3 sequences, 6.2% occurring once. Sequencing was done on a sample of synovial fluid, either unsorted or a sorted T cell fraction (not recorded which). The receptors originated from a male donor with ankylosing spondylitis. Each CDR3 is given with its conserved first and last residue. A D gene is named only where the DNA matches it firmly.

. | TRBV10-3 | CAIKPVGGYTGEQFF
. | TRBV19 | CASSPDRRTAQFF
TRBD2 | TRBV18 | CASSPHPLTVSGSWSGANVLTF
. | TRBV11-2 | CASSLDRASTEAFF
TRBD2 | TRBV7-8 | CASSGLVETQYF
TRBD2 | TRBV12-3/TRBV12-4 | CASSLGASGTGELFF
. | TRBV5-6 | CASSFGPTDEQYF
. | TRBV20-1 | CSPSALNFYGYTF
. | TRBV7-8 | CASTRDRTDTQYF
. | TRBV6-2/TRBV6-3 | CASTLDASTDTQYF
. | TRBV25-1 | CASSEHPASGDYEQYF
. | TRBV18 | CASSPSVGYTF
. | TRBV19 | CASTEGQGTDTQYF
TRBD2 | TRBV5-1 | CASSFPPGGVPYNEQFF
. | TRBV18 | CASSTRQGQETQYF
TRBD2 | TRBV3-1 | CASSQEAGEGTGELFF
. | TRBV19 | CASSSGDPPNHYEQYF
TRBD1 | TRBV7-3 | CASSFSTGGAGELFF
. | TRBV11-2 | CASSPILTGLEQYF
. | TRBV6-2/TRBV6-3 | CASSYLLTRANEQFF
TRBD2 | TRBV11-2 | CASSFERGTSGRRLYNEQFF
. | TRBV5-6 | CASSRPGTYEQYF
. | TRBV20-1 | CSASEISTQNIQYF
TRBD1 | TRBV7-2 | CASSLLGRGPYEQYF
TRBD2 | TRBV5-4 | CASSSGTSGRDTQYF
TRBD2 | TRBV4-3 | CASSQDRTSGWEQQFF
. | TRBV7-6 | CASSSQGGMSNSPLHF
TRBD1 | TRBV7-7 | CASSLAGTDQETQYF
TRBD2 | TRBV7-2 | CASSLAIASGSREQYF
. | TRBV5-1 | CASSLDRNTGELFF
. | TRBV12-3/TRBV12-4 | CASSLSGVEQPQHF
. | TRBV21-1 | CASRPVKNRTDTQYF
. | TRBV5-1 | CASSLAAGDWDTQYF
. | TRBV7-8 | CASSSHWRLTGELFF
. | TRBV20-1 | CSAESGVQYF
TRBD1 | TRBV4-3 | CASSQGQGQGETQYF
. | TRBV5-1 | CASSLAAGTTEAFF
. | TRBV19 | CASSIQYTGELFF
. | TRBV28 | CASSLWGVSGANVLTF
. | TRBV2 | CASSEAAPYEQYF
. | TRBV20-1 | CSADHHPFRQAGNTEAFF
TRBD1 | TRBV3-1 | CASSHGTVGETQYF
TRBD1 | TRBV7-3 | CASSLEGQGGETQYF
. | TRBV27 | CASSLLTRASSGANVLTF
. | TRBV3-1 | CASSQVPQAGIASYEQYF
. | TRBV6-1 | CASLPDGRTDTQYF
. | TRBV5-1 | CASSYGGQGQAKNIQYF